Listed here are 18 T cell receptor beta chains from one sample, sequenced in a study of shared clonotypes between healthy human individuals. Produced via immunoSEQ multiplex PCR; TCRdb's table is partial and in-frame only. The sample gives 800,000 to 1,200,000 clones, about 84% of which show up once; under 0.6% is in the top ten. Sample: memory CD4+ T cells from PBMCs. Specified subset: CD45RA-negative fraction. The source is a man younger than 35 in good health. Some clones in this sample may be carry-over from other donors' samples.

The rearrangement links TRBV30 to TRBJ1-1; D uncertain. Germline V gene lookup returns CDR1 GTSNPN and CDR2 SVGIG (reference sequence). CDR3 length: 14 residues. V was pared by 0 bases and J by 1 base, with 9 bases between. The DNA of the CDR3 is TGTGCCTGGAGTGTAAGGAACAGGAACACTGAAGCTTTCTTT. This gives the protein CAWSVRNRNTEAFF.

The rearrangement links TRBV4-2 to TRBJ2-7; 7 bases match TRBD1. The CDR3 consists of 16 residues. V shed 3 bases, J shed 3 bases, and the junction held 11 bases outside the gene matches. The germline V gene has CDR1 LGHNA and CDR2 YNFKEQ. In DNA, the CDR3 is TGTGCCAGCAGCCAGTCTTTGGACAGGTTGGGCTACGAGCAGTACTTC. This gives the protein CASSQSLDRLGYEQYF.

V gene TRBV5-1 combines with J gene TRBJ2-2; D perhaps matches TRBD1 (6 bases). V lost 6 bases, J lost 5 bases, and 11 bases lay in between. The CDR3 extends over 13 amino acids. Germline loops: CDR1 SGHRS, CDR2 YFSETQ. The CDR3 nucleotides are TGCGCCAGCACCCCAACAGGGACCGGGGAGCTGTTTTTT. This codes for CASTPTGTGELFF.

The chain couples TRBV5-6 to TRBJ2-7; tentatively, D is TRBD1 (6 bases). CDR1 SGHDT and CDR2 YYEEEE come from the germline V gene. V was pared by 2 bases and J by 7 bases, with 22 bases between. The length of the CDR3 is 16 residues. CDR3 loop: CASSFRSSASRGEQYF. The CDR3 coding sequence is TGTGCCAGCAGCTTCCGCTCAAGCGCCTCCAGGGGAGAGCAGTACTTC. Filled out from reference TRBV5-6 and TRBJ2-7, the complete variable domain reads DAGVTQSPTHLIKTRGQQVTLRCSPKSGHDTVSWYQQALGQGPQFIFQYYEEEERQRGNFPDRFSGHQFPNYSSELNVNALLLGDSALYLCASSFRSSASRGEQYFGPGTRLTVT.

The chain is built from TRBV19 and TRBJ2-2; weak D call: TRBD1 (6 bases). CDR3 length equals 16 residues. Trimming left V 6 bases short and J 6 bases short, with 20 bases between. Per germline, CDR1 LNHDA and CDR2 SQIVND (reference sequence). The CDR3 bases are TGTGCCAGTAGACAGGGATTGGAGTTAAGGGCCGGGGAGCTGTTTTTT. It encodes CASRQGLELRAGELFF.

The V call is TRBV7-3, the J call TRBJ2-5; D uncertain. Per germline, CDR1 SGHTA and CDR2 FQGTGA. The CDR3 totals 13 residues. Between the trimmed V and J ends, which lost 1 base and 3 bases, there was a span of 6 bases. CDR3 region: CASSLNSKETQYF. The CDR3, as DNA: TGTGCCAGCAGCTTAAACAGTAAAGAGACCCAGTACTTC.

The CDR3 region has the DNA TGTGCCAGCAGTCAACCTCTGACTAGCGGGAGAAGGAATGAGCAGTTCTTC. Amino acids: CASSQPLTSGRRNEQFF. V and J are TRBV28 and TRBJ2-1, with 12 bases matching TRBD2. The V gene end was trimmed by 5 bases and the J gene end by 7 bases; junction bases not matched to a gene: 12. This CDR3 comprises 17 residues. Germline loops: CDR1 MDHEN, CDR2 SYDVKM. The full variable domain, with the rest looked up from reference TRBV28 and TRBJ2-1, is DVKVTQSSRYLVKRTGEKVFLECVQDMDHENMFWYRQDPGLGLRLIYFSYDVKMKEKGDIPEGYSVSREKKERFSLILESASTNQTSMYLCASSQPLTSGRRNEQFFGPGTRLTVL.

Notes on this clone: Other DNA sequences in this sample translate to the same CDR3. This chain connects TRBV28 to TRBJ2-7; 8 bases line up with TRBD2. The CDR3 is made up of 12 amino acids. Germline V gene lookup returns CDR1 MDHEN and CDR2 SYDVKM. Germline trimming cut 5 bases from V and 4 bases from J; bases unmatched to any gene: 1. The CDR3 loop is CASSSGSYEQYF. The CDR3 DNA is TGTGCCAGCAGTAGCGGGAGTTACGAGCAGTACTTC.

This clone was counted between two and nine times. The same CDR3 arises from other DNA sequences in this sample as well. The chain has TRBV18 and TRBJ1-1; the match to TRBD1 covers 7 bases. In germline, CDR1 is KGHSH, CDR2 LQKENI. Unmatched junction bases numbered 2, after V lost 4 bases and J lost 0 bases. This CDR3 is 14 amino acids long. The CDR3 DNA follows: TGTGCCAGCTCACTGGGACAGCTGAACACTGAAGCTTTCTTT. It codes for CASSLGQLNTEAFF.

The chain employs TRBV27 and TRBJ2-7, with D unresolved. The germline V gene has CDR1 MNHEY and CDR2 SMNVEV (reference sequence). This CDR3 region has 13 residues. Trimming left V 11 bases short and J 6 bases short, with 20 bases between. The CDR3 bases are TGTGCCCAAGTTGTGCTTTCTATCCCCGAGCAGTACTTC. Protein sequence: CAQVVLSIPEQYF.

The V and J genes are TRBV30 and TRBJ1-5, with D perhaps matching TRBD1 (6 bases). CDR1 and CDR2 from the germline V gene are GTSNPN and SVGIG (reference sequence). V gave up 2 bases and J gave up 7 bases, with 18 bases separating them. The CDR3 totals 15 residues. CDR3 protein: CAWSLTLRGSQPQHF. CDR3 sequence (DNA): TGTGCCTGGAGTCTGACTCTGAGGGGGAGCCAGCCCCAGCATTTT.

The chain links TRBV7-9 to TRBJ1-6; no reliable D call. The germline V gene encodes CDR1 SEHNR and CDR2 FQNEAQ (reference sequence). V lost 3 bases and J 5 bases, leaving 2 bases between the germline ends. The CDR3 loop spans 12 amino acids. CDR3 sequence reads: CASSFNNSPLHF. For the CDR3, the DNA is TGTGCCAGCAGCTTCAATAATTCACCCCTCCACTTT.

This chain uses TRBV29-1 with TRBJ1-1, with D possibly TRBD1 on 6 matching bases. Looked up from germline, CDR1 is SQVTM and CDR2 is ANQGSEA. Between the trimmed V and J ends, which lost 3 bases and 0 bases, there was a span of 8 bases. This CDR3 has 13 amino acids. This CDR3 is CSVEQGLNTEAFF. CDR3 DNA sequence: TGCAGCGTTGAGCAGGGGCTGAACACTGAAGCTTTCTTT.

The genes are TRBV6-5 and TRBJ1-2; TRBD1 agrees at 7 bases. The CDR3 covers 12 residues. V lost 5 bases to trimming and J lost 6 bases; unmatched junction nucleotides: 3. From germline, CDR1 is MNHEY and CDR2 SVGAGI. CDR3 sequence: CASSATGNGYTF. The CDR3, as DNA: TGTGCCAGCAGTGCGACAGGGAATGGCTACACCTTC.

The CDR3 region has the DNA TGTGCCAGCCCTGACGGGAGGGGGAACATTCAGTACTTC. Translated: CASPDGRGNIQYF. The chain carries TRBV21-1 and TRBJ2-4; no check of the table's D call, TRBD2, against the DNA was made. TRBV21-1 is classified as a pseudogene. CDR3 length equals 13 residues.

This clone was detected only once. This chain's CDR3 is CASRPDRIDQPQHF. For the CDR3, the DNA is TGTGCCAGCAGGCCCGACAGAATTGATCAGCCCCAGCATTTT. The chain links TRBV2 to TRBJ1-5; D perhaps matches TRBD1 (5 bases). Between the trimmed V and J ends, which lost 6 bases and 5 bases, there was a span of 14 bases. From germline, CDR1 is SNHLY and CDR2 FYNNEI. CDR3 length: 14 amino acids.

The J gene is TRBJ2-7, the V gene TRBV5-4; 8 bases fit TRBD1. Germline loops: CDR1 SGHNT, CDR2 YYREEE (reference sequence). CDR3 length: 14 residues. V shed 9 bases and J 5 bases; nucleotides not matched to a gene: 13. The CDR3 is CATSRQGAFDEQYF. The CDR3 coding sequence is TGTGCCACCTCTCGGCAGGGGGCTTTCGACGAGCAGTACTTC.

Turning to this clone: Additional DNA sequences in this sample encode the identical CDR3. The chain joins TRBV5-1 to TRBJ2-1; D is possibly TRBD2 (5 bases). Germline values: CDR1 SGHRS, CDR2 YFSETQ. CDR3 length equals 13 residues. V shed 4 bases and J shed 2 bases, with 7 bases lying between them. CDR3 nucleotides: TGCGCCAGCAGCGGAGGAACCTACAATGAGCAGTTCTTC. This codes for CASSGGTYNEQFF.